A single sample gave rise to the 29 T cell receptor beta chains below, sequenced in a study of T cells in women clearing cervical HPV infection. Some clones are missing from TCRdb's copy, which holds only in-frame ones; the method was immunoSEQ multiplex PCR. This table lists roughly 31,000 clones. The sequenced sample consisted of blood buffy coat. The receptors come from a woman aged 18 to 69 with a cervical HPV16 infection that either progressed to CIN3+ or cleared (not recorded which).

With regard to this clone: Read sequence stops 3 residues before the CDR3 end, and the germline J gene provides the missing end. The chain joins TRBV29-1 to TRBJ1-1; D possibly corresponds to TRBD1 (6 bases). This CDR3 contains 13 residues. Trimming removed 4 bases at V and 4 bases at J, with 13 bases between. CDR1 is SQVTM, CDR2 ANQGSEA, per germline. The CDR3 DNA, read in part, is TGCAGCGTTGTGGCCCAAGGGGGCACTGAA. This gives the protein CSVVAQGGTE. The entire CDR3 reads CSVVAQGGTEAFF.

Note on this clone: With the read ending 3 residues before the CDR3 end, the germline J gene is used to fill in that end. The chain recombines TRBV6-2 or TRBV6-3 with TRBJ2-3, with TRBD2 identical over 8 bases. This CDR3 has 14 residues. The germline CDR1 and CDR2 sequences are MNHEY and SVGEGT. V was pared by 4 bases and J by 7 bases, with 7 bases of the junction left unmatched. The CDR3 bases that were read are TGTGCCAGCAGTTCTCAGATTAGCGGGAATACG. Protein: CASSSQISGNT. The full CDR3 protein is CASSSQISGNTQYF.

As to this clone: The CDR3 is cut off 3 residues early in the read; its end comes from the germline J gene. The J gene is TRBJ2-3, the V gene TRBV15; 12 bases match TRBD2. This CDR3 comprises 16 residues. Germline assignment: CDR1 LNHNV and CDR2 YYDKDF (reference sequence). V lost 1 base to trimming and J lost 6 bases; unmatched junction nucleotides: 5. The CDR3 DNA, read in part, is TGTGCCACCAGCAGAGTATATACTAGCGGGAGGGATACG. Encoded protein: CATSRVYTSGRDT. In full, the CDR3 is CATSRVYTSGRDTQYF.

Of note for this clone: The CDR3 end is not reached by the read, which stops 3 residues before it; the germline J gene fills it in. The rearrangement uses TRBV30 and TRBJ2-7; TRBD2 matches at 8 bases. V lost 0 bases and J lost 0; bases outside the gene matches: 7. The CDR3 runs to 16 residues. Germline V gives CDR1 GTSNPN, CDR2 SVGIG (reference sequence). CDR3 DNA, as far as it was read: TGTGCCTGGAGTGTAATGGCGGGACTAGGCTCCTACGAG. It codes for CAWSVMAGLGSYE. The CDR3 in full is CAWSVMAGLGSYEQYF.

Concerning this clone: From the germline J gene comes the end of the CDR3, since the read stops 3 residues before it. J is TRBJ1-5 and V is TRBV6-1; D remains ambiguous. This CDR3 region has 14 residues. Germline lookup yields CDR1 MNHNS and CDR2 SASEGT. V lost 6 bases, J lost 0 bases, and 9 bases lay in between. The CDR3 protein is CASRERVSNQPQHF. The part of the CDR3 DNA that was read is TGTGCCAGCAGGGAAAGGGTTAGCAATCAGCCC.

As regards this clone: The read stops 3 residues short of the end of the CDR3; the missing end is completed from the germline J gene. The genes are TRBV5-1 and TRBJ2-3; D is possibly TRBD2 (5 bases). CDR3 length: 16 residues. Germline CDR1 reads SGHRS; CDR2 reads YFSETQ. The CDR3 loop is CASSPDPVSVAETQYF. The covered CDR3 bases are TGCGCCAGCAGCCCCGATCCTGTTAGCGTTGCCGAGACG.

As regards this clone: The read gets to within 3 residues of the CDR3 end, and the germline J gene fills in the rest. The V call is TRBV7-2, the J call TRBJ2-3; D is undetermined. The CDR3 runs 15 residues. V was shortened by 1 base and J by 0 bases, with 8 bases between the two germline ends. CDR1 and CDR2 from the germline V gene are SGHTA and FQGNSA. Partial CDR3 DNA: TGTGCCAGCAGCTTAGTCGGCGGAAGCACAGATACG. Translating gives CASSLVGGSTDT. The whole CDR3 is CASSLVGGSTDTQYF.

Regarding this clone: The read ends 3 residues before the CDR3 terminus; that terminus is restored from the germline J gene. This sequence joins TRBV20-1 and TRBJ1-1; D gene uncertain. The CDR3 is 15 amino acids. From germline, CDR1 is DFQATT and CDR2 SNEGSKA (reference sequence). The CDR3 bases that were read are TGCAGTGCTAGAATTGCGTTGGGTCGTGGCCTAGGA. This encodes CSARIALGRGLG. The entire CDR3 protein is CSARIALGRGLGAFF.

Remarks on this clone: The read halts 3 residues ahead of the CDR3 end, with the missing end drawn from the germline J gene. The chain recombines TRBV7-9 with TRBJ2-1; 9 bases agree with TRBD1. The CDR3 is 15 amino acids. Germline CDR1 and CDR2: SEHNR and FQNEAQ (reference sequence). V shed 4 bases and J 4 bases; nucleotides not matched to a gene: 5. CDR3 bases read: TGTGCCAGCAGCTCACAGGGGGCCCTTTACAATGAG. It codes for CASSSQGALYNE. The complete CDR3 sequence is CASSSQGALYNEQFF.

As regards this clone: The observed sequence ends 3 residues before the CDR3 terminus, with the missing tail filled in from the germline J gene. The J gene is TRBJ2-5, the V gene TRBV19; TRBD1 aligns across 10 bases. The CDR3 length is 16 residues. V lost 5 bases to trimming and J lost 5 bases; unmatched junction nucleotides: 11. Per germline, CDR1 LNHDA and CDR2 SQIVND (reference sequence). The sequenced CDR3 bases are TGTGCCAGTAGTTCCCCGGGACAGGGGAGCCGGGAGACC. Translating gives CASSSPGQGSRET. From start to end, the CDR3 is CASSSPGQGSRETQYF.

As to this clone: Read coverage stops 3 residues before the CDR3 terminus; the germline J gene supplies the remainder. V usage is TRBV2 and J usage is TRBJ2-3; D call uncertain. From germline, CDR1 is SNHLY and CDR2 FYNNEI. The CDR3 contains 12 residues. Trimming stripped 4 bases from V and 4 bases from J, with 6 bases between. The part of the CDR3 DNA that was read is TGTGCCAGCAGTGGGCAATCAGATACG. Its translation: CASSGQSDT. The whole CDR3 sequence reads CASSGQSDTQYF.

The CDR3 spells CASSLIGGASTDTQYF. The DNA read from the CDR3 is TGTGCCAGCAGCTTAATAGGCGGGGCTAGCACAGATACG. V and J are TRBV7-3 and TRBJ2-3, with D perhaps matching TRBD2 (6 bases). The read stops 3 residues short of the end of the CDR3; the missing end is completed from the germline J gene. The length of the CDR3 is 16 residues. V lost 1 base and J lost 0, with 11 bases in between. The germline CDR1 and CDR2 sequences are SGHTA and FQGTGA.

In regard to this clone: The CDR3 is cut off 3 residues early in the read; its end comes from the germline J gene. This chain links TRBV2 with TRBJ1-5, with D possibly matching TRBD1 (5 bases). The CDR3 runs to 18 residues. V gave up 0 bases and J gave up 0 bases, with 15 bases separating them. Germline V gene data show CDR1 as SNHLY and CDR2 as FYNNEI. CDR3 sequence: CASSEALIGGNSNQPQHF. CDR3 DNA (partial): TGTGCCAGCAGTGAAGCGCTTATTGGGGGGAATAGCAATCAGCCC.

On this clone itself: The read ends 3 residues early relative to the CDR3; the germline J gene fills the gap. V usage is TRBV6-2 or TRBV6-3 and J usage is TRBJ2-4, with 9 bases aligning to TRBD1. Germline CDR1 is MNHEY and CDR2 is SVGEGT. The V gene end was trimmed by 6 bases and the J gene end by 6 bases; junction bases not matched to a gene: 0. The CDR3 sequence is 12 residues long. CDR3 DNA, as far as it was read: TGTGCCAGCAGGACAGGGGGAAACATT. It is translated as CASRTGGNI. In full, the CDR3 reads CASRTGGNIQYF.

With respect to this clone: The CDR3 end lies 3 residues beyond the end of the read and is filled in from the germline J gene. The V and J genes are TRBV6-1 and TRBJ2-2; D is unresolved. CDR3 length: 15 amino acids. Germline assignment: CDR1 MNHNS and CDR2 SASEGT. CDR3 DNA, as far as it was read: TGTGCCAGCAGTGGGTCAGGAGCATCTAATGAAAAG. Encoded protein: CASSGSGASNEK. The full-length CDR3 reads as CASSGSGASNEKLFF.

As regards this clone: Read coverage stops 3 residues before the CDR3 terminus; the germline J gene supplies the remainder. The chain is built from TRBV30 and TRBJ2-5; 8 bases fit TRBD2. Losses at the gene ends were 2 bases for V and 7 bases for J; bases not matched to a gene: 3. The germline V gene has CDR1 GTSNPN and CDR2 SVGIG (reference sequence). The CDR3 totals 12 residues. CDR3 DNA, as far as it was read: TGTGCCTGGAGTACCGGGAGGGGGACC. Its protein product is CAWSTGRGT. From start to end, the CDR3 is CAWSTGRGTQYF.

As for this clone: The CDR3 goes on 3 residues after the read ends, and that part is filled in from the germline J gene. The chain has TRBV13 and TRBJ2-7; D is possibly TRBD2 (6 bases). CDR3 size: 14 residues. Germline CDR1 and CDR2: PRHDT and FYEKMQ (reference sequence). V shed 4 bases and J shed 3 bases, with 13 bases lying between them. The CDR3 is CASSSGGLYYEQYF. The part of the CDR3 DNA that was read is TGTGCCAGCAGCTCCGGGGGACTTTACTACGAG.

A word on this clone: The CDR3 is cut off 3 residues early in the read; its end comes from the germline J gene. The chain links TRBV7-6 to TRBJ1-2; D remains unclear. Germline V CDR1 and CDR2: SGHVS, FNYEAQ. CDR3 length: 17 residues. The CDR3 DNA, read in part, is TGTGCCAGCAGCTTAGCGTTGGGCGGGAGGGTCTACAATGAC. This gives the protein CASSLALGGRVYND. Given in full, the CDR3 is CASSLALGGRVYNDYTF.

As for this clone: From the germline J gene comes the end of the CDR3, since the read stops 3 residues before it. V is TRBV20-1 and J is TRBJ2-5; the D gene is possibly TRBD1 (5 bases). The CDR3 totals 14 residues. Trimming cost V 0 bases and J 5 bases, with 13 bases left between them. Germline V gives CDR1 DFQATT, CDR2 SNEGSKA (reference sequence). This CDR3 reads CSARDPRKGETQYF. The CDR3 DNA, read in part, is TGCAGTGCTAGAGATCCCAGGAAGGGGGAGACC.

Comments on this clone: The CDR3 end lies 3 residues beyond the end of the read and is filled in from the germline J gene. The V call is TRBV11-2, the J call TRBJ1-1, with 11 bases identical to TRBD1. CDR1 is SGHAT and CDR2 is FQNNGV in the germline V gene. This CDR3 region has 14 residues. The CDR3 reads CASRGQGVGSEAFF. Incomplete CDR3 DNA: TGTGCCAGCAGGGGACAGGGGGTGGGGTCCGAA.

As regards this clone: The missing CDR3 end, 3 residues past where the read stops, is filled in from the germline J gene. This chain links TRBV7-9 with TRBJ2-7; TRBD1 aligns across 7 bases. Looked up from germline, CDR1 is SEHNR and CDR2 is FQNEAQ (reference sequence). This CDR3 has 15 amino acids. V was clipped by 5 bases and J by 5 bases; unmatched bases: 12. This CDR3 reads CASSMDRLFIDEQYF. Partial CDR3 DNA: TGTGCCAGCAGCATGGACAGGCTTTTTATCGACGAG.

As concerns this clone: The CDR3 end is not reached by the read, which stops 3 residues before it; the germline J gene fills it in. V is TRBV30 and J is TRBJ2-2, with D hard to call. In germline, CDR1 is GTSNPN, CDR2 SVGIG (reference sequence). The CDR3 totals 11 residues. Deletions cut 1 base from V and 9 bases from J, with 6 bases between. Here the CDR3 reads CAWSAPRELFF. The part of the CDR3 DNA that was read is TGTGCCTGGAGTGCCCCCAGGGAG. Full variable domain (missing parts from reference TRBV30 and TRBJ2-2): SQTIHQWPATLVQPVGSPLSLECTVEGTSNPNLYWYRQAAGRGLQLLFYSVGIGQISSEVPQNLSASRPQDRQFILSSKKLLLSDSGFYLCAWSAPRELFFGEGSRLTVL.

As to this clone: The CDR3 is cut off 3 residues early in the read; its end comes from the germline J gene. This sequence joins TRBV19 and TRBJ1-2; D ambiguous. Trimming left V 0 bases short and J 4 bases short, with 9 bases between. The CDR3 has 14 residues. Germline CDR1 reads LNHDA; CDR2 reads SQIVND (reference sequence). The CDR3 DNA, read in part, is TGTGCCAGTAGTATAGATCACAGCCCCTATGGC. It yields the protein CASSIDHSPYG. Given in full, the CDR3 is CASSIDHSPYGYTF.

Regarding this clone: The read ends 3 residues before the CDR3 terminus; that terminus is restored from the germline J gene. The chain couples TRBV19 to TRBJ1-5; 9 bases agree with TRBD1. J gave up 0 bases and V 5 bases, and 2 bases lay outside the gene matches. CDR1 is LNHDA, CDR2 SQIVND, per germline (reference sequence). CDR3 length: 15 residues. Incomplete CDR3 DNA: TGTGCCAGTAGTGGGACAGGGAATAGCAATCAGCCC. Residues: CASSGTGNSNQP. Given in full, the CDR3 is CASSGTGNSNQPQHF.

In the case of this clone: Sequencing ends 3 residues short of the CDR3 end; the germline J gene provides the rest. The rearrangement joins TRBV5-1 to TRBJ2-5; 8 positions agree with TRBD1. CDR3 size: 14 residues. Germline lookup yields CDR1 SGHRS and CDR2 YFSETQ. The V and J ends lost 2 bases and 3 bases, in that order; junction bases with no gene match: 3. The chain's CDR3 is CASSLPGQEETQYF. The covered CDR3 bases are TGCGCCAGCAGCTTACCGGGACAGGAAGAGACC.

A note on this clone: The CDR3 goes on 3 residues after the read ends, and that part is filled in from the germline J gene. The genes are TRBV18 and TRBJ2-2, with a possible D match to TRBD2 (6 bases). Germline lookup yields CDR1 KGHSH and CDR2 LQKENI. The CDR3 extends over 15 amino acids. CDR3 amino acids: CASSPGGAGANVLFF. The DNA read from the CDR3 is TGTGCCAGCTCACCGGGGGGAGCTGGGGCCAACGTG.

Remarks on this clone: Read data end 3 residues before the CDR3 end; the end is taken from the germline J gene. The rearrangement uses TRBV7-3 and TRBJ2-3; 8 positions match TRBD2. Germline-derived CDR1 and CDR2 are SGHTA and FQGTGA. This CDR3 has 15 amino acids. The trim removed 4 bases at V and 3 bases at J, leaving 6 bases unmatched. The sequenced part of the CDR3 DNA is TGTGCCAGCAGCTACCTGGGACTAGGAACAGATACG. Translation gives CASSYLGLGTDT. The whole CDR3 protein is CASSYLGLGTDTQYF. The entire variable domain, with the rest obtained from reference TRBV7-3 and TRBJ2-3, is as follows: GAGVSQTPSNKVTEKGKYVELRCDPISGHTALYWYRQSLGQGPEFLIYFQGTGAADDSGLPNDRFFAVRPEGSVSTLKIQRTERGDSAVYLCASSYLGLGTDTQYFGPGTRLTVL.

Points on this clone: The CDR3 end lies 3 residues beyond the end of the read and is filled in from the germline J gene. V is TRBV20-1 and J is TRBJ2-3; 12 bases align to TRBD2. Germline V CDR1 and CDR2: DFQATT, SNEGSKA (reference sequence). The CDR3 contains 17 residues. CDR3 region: CSAYPTSGRDNQETQYF. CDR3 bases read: TGCAGTGCTTATCCGACTAGCGGGAGAGACAACCAAGAGACG.

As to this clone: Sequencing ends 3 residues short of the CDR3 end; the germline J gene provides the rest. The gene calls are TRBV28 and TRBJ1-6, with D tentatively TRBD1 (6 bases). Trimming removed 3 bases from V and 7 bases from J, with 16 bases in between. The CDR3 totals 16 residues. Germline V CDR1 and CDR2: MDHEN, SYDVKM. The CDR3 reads CASSFRSSTGNSPLHF. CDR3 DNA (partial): TGTGCCAGCAGTTTCAGAAGTAGTACAGGGAATTCACCC.